The clone carrying this T cell receptor beta chain was seen more than once but under ten times. Its antigen is not known. V dropped 4 bases and J dropped 5 bases, with 12 bases sitting between them. The germline V gene has CDR1 SNHLY and CDR2 FYNNEI. This CDR3 is built from 13 residues. The sample is drawn from a study of Ad26.COV2.S vaccination and SARS-CoV-2 variants. Overall study: In the study, Ad26.COV2.S was injected intramuscularly once, or twice 56 days apart.

Sample treatment: some 20 received Ad26.COV2.S at low or high dose, single or two shots; 5 received placebo; per-sample allocation not given. Collection of the samples took place on day 63 after the first injection of vaccine or placebo. Adults aged 18-55 years in Boston included the donor. Wuhan-strain SARS-CoV-2 spike was expressed by the Ad26 vector that made up the vaccine. Findings and limits, study-wide: Measurement of non-spike TCR breadth gave similar results in vaccine and placebo recipients.

This table comes from immunoSEQ multiplex PCR, and its TCRdb copy is limited to in-frame clones, with some not included. The repertoire holds hundreds of thousands of clones, with roughly 90% as singletons. This specimen was peripheral blood, taken in a trial of Ad26.COV2.S vaccine versus placebo. The source is a person between 18 and 60 years old who received the Ad26.COV2.S COVID-19 vaccine or a placebo. The genes are TRBV2 and TRBJ2-7, with D unclear. This CDR3 reads CASSARRLDEQYF. CDR3 coding DNA: TGTGCCAGCAGTGCTCGCCGTCTGGACGAGCAGTACTTC.